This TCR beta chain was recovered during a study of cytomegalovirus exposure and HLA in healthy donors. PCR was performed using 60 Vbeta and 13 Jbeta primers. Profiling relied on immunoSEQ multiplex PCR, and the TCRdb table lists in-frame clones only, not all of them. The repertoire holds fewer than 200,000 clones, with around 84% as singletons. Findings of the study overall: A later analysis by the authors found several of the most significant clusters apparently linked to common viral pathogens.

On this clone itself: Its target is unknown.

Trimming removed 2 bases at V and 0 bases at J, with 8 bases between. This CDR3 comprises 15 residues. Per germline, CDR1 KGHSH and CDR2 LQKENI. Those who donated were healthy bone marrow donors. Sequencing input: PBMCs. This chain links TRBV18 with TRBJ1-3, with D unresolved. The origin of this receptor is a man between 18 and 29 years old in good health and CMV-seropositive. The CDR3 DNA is TGTGCCAGCTCACCATCGGGTGCCTCTGGAAACACCATATATTTT. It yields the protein CASSPSGASGNTIYF.